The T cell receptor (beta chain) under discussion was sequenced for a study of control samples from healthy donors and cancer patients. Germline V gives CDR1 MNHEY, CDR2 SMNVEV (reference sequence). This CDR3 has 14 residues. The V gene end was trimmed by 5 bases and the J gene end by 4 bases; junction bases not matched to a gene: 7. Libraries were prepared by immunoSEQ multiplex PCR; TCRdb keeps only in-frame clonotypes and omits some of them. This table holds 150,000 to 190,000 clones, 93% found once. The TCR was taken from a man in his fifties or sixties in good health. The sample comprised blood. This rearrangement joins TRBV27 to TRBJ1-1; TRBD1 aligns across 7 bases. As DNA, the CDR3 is TGTGCCAGCAGTCCCCATGACAGGGTCACTGAAGCTTTCTTT. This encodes CASSPHDRVTEAFF.